A selection of T cell receptor beta chains follows, all from one sample in a study of cytomegalovirus exposure and HLA in healthy donors. The table came from immunoSEQ multiplex PCR; TCRdb's copy has only in-frame clones and leaves some out. This sample yields 140,000 to 150,000 clones, of which around four fifths are seen a single time; under 3% belongs to the top ten. The material sequenced was PBMCs. The receptors were sampled from a female donor in good health and CMV-seronegative. Each CDR3 is given without its conserved first and last residue. A D gene is named only where the DNA matches it firmly.

D,J,V,CDR3
NA,TRBJ2-2,TRBV7-3,ASSLKLGTGELF
TRBD1,TRBJ1-2,TRBV7-2,ASSRHPGQGNYGYP
TRBD1,TRBJ1-3,TRBV28,ASSQRGRSGNTIY
NA,TRBJ1-1,TRBV15,ATSGVRGGEAF
NA,TRBJ1-2,TRBV28,ASSLSIVWGGYT
TRBD1,TRBJ1-4,TRBV7-2,ASSSGTGGNEKLF
TRBD1,TRBJ1-2,TRBV7-2,ASSWGRQGPNYGYT
TRBD1,TRBJ1-2,TRBV27,ASSLTGSLPNYGYT
TRBD1,TRBJ1-2,TRBV30,AWSQIGQGDYGYT
TRBD1,TRBJ1-1,TRBV7-8,ASSTQGVEGTEAF
TRBD1,TRBJ1-5,TRBV6-6,ASRGTGRQPQH
NA,TRBJ1-2,TRBV11-2,ASSLVQGTYGYT
NA,TRBJ1-2,TRBV5-6,ASTEFSGYGYGYT
NA,TRBJ2-2,TRBV5-4,ASSLGPGQNTGELF
NA,TRBJ1-2,TRBV2,ASSALGANYGYT
NA,TRBJ2-1,TRBV5-1,ASSTGIGSSEQF
TRBD1,TRBJ2-5,TRBV5-1,ASSINWDRGKETQY
TRBD2,TRBJ2-3,TRBV25-1,ASSESASGADTQY
TRBD1,TRBJ2-7,TRBV19,ASSAGDRAYEQY
NA,TRBJ1-1,TRBV6-5,ASKALDGYTEAF
TRBD2,TRBJ2-7,TRBV28,ATETSGRPTHEQY
NA,TRBJ2-3,TRBV14,ASSPFWGLDTDTQY
TRBD2,TRBJ2-2,TRBV7-3,ASSLTRAGGAGELF
NA,TRBJ2-7,TRBV11-2,ASSPVQGRGEQY
NA,TRBJ2-3,TRBV6-4,ASSDSTFEAQY
TRBD2,TRBJ2-1,TRBV2,ASGGREGTYNEQF
TRBD2,TRBJ2-1,TRBV7-3,ASSLAGGNNEQF
NA,TRBJ2-1,TRBV5-6,ASSLLWGGDEQF
NA,TRBJ1-1,TRBV7-9,ASDSGGVNTEAF
NA,TRBJ1-2,TRBV28,ASSFGQNYGYP
TRBD2,TRBJ2-7,TRBV6-5,ASRRLASYEQY
NA,TRBJ2-1,TRBV27,ASSLDGHYNEQF
TRBD2,TRBJ2-7,TRBV4-1,ASSLGLAGGRDEQY
NA,TRBJ2-7,TRBV14,ASSPSVSVRSYEQY
NA,TRBJ2-7,TRBV18,ASSPRYAYEQY